The clone carrying this TCR beta chain was found a few times. This entry comes from a study of beta chain features in type 1 diabetes. Trimming removed 5 bases from V and 5 bases from J; junction bases left unmatched: 5. Germline assignment: CDR1 SGHAT and CDR2 FQNNGV. The CDR3 length is 14 residues. Isolated RNA was reverse transcribed in full, so expressed TCRB transcripts were sequenced. The repertoire was sequenced with immunoSEQ multiplex PCR; TCRdb's copy has only in-frame clones and lacks some. The sample lists 150,000 or so clones, 11% seen once, with approximately 2% in the top ten. This TCR was sampled from a man between 18 and 35 years old in good health. The sequencing sample was made of central memory CD4+ T cells from blood. V is TRBV11-2 and J is TRBJ2-3, with 9 bases identical to TRBD1. The CDR3 DNA follows: TGTGCCAGCAGCGGGACAGGGAAGGTAGATACGCAGTATTTT. It is translated as CASSGTGKVDTQYF.